This TCR beta chain was recorded in a study of OX40 agonist ivuxolimab in advanced cancers. About the study: The dose of intravenous ivuxolimab that patients received every 2 weeks ranged from 0.01 to 10 mg/kg. The group had a mean age of 60 years, ranged from 23 to 79, and was 82.7% male.

The data were produced by immunoSEQ multiplex PCR, yet TCRdb's version contains in-frame clones alone and is incomplete. The data hold tens of thousands of clones, with approximately 89% observed a single time. Trimming pared 0 bases from V and 0 bases from J, leaving 15 bases between. The CDR3 extends over 17 amino acids. In germline, CDR1 is SGHRS, CDR2 YFSETQ. The study, taken as a whole, reports: Doses of 0.1 to 3.0 mg/kg were accompanied by clonal expansion of CD4+ and CD8+ blood T cells by week 6.

Details on this clone: Its antigen is unidentified.

The TCR comes from an adult with an advanced solid tumor such as melanoma, head and neck, liver or kidney cancer. The sample here was CD4+ or CD8+ T cells sorted from blood, taken in a trial of the OX40 agonist ivuxolimab. V gene TRBV5-1 combines with J gene TRBJ2-5; TRBD1 might be the D (6 bases). CDR3 residues: CASSLVVRGRYQETQYF. DNA for the CDR3: TGCGCCAGCAGCTTGGTAGTCAGGGGCCGGTACCAAGAGACCCAGTACTTC.